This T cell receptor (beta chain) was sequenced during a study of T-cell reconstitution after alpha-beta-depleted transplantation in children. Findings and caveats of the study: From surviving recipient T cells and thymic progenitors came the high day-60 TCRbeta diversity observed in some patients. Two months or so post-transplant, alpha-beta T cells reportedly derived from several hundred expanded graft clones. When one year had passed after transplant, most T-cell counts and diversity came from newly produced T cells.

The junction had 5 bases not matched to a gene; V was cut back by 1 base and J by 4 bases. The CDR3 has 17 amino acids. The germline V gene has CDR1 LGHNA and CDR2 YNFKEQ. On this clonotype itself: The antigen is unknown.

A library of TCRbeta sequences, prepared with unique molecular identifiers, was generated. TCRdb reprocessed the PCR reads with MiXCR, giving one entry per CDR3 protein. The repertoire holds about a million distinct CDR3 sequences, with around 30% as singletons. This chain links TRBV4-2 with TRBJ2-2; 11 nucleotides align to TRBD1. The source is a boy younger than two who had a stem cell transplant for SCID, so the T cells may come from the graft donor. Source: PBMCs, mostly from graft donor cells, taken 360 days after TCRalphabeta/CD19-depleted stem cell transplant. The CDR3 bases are TGTGCCAGCAGCCAAGGGGGGACAGGGGGTTTCACCGGGGAGCTGTTTTTT. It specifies CASSQGGTGGFTGELFF.